This TCR beta chain was obtained from a study of blood T cell repertoires in COVID-19. Overall study: T cells, B-cell-depleted T cells, or PBMCs supplied cDNA or gDNA.

Germline V gene data show CDR1 as SQVTM and CDR2 as ANQGSEA. V was cut by 5 bases and J by 2 bases, with 15 bases left in between. This CDR3 spans 14 amino acids. Clones were sequenced by immunoSEQ multiplex PCR, and TCRdb holds only the in-frame ones, with some missing. The sample holds about 44,000 clones, 88% seen once. This TCR was recovered from a middle-aged woman with acute or convalescent COVID-19. Sequenced: peripheral blood. The rearrangement joins TRBV29-1 to TRBJ1-2; TRBD1 might be the D (6 bases). CDR3 residues: CSVQGRGRNYGYTF. The CDR3, as DNA: TGCAGCGTTCAGGGCAGGGGCAGGAACTATGGCTACACCTTC.